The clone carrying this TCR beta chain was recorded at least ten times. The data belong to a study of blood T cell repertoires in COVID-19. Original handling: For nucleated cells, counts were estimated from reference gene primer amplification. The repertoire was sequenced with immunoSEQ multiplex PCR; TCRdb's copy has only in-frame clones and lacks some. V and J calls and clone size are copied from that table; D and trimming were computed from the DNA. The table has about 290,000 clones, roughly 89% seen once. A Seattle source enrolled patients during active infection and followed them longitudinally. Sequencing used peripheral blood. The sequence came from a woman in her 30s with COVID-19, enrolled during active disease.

The chain's CDR3 is CASSPGQFPGELFF. CDR3 DNA sequence: TGTGCCAGCAGTCCAGGACAGTTCCCCGGGGAGCTGTTTTTT. The rearrangement uses TRBV6-2 or TRBV6-3 and TRBJ2-2, with D possibly TRBD1 on 6 matching bases. Trimming took 5 bases from V and 6 from J, leaving 13 bases between them. The germline V gene encodes CDR1 MNHEY and CDR2 SVGEGT. The CDR3 sequence is 14 residues long.